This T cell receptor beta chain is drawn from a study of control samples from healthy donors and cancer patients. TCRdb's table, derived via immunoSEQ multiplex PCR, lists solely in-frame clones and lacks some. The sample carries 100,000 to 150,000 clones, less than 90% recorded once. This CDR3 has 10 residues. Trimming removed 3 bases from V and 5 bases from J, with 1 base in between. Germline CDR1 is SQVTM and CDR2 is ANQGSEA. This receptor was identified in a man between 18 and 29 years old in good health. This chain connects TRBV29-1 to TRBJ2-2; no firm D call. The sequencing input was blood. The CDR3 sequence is CSVETGELFF. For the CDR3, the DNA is TGCAGCGTTGAGACCGGGGAGCTGTTTTTT.